A selection of T cell receptor beta chains follows, all from one sample in a study of early T cells in non-severe SARS-CoV-2 infection. TCRdb reanalysed the 5' RACE reads using MiXCR and keeps one entry per CDR3 protein. The sample shows about 100,000 distinct CDR3 sequences, approximately 10% of them seen only once. The sample taken for sequencing was whole blood. The receptors here all came from an adult who was a healthcare worker with PCR-confirmed SARS-CoV-2 infection or an uninfected control (not recorded which). Both conserved end residues are part of each CDR3. The order of the fields is D gene, clone size, V gene, J gene, CDR3 DNA, CDR3 protein. A D gene is named only where the DNA matches it firmly. The size field is filled for only some rows; it gives once, few, many or a size class.

d_call: TRBD2; clone_size: few; v_call: TRBV27; j_call: TRBJ2-7; cdr3_nt: TGTGCCAGCAGTTTATCCCGCAAGACTAGCGGGAGGTTCGACGAGCAGTACTTC; cdr3_aa: CASSLSRKTSGRFDEQYF
d_call: NA; clone_size: few; v_call: TRBV5-1; j_call: TRBJ2-7; cdr3_nt: TGCGCCAGCAGCTTGATATCGGACAACTACGAGCAGTACTTC; cdr3_aa: CASSLISDNYEQYF
d_call: NA; clone_size: NA; v_call: TRBV5-4; j_call: TRBJ2-6; cdr3_nt: TGTGCCAGCAGCTTGTTCTTGTCTGGGGCCAACGTCCTGACTTTC; cdr3_aa: CASSLFLSGANVLTF
d_call: NA; clone_size: few; v_call: TRBV19; j_call: TRBJ1-5; cdr3_nt: TGTGCCAGTAGATCTAAGCAGGGTGGAAATCAGCCCCAGCATTTT; cdr3_aa: CASRSKQGGNQPQHF
d_call: NA; clone_size: few; v_call: TRBV28; j_call: TRBJ1-5; cdr3_nt: TGTGCCAGCAGCCGATGGGAACAGGGACATAGCAATCAGCCCCAGCATTTT; cdr3_aa: CASSRWEQGHSNQPQHF
d_call: NA; clone_size: NA; v_call: TRBV18; j_call: TRBJ2-1; cdr3_nt: TGTGCCAGCTCACCATGGGAGCGAAACAATGAGCAGTTCTTC; cdr3_aa: CASSPWERNNEQFF
d_call: TRBD2; clone_size: NA; v_call: TRBV20-1; j_call: TRBJ2-1; cdr3_nt: TGCAGTGCTAGAAGAGCGGGAGCCCCCAATGAGCAGTTCTTC; cdr3_aa: CSARRAGAPNEQFF
d_call: NA; clone_size: many; v_call: TRBV12-3/TRBV12-4; j_call: TRBJ2-5; cdr3_nt: TGTGCCAGCAGCTCCGACTATAAGGTGGAGACCCAGTACTTC; cdr3_aa: CASSSDYKVETQYF
d_call: TRBD2; clone_size: few; v_call: TRBV14; j_call: TRBJ2-2; cdr3_nt: TGTGCCAGCAGCCACGGACTAGCGAGGAACACCGGGGAGCTGTTTTTT; cdr3_aa: CASSHGLARNTGELFF
d_call: NA; clone_size: few; v_call: TRBV19; j_call: TRBJ2-1; cdr3_nt: TGTGCCAGTAGTATTCCCAGAAATGAGCAGTTCTTC; cdr3_aa: CASSIPRNEQFF
d_call: TRBD1; clone_size: NA; v_call: TRBV20-1; j_call: TRBJ1-6; cdr3_nt: TGCAGTGCTAGATGGCTCAGGGGGGATTCACCCCTCCACTTT; cdr3_aa: CSARWLRGDSPLHF
d_call: TRBD2; clone_size: NA; v_call: TRBV9; j_call: TRBJ2-1; cdr3_nt: TGTGCCAGCAGCGTCGCGACTAGCGGGAGATTAATGGATGAGCAGTTCTTC; cdr3_aa: CASSVATSGRLMDEQFF
d_call: NA; clone_size: few; v_call: TRBV24-1; j_call: TRBJ1-1; cdr3_nt: TGTGCCACCAGTGGTAACGGGCGGAACACTGAAGCTTTCTTT; cdr3_aa: CATSGNGRNTEAFF
d_call: NA; clone_size: few; v_call: TRBV7-9; j_call: TRBJ1-5; cdr3_nt: TGTGCCAGCAGCTCCGGGGATTACCAGCCCCAGCATTTT; cdr3_aa: CASSSGDYQPQHF
d_call: TRBD2; clone_size: few; v_call: TRBV5-1; j_call: TRBJ2-3; cdr3_nt: TGCGCCAGCAGCTTGGGATGGACTAGCGGGAGTATAACGGATACGCAGTATTTT; cdr3_aa: CASSLGWTSGSITDTQYF
d_call: NA; clone_size: few; v_call: TRBV14; j_call: TRBJ2-3; cdr3_nt: TGTGCCAGCAGCCAAGATGGGAGACGCACAGATACGCAGTATTTT; cdr3_aa: CASSQDGRRTDTQYF
d_call: TRBD2; clone_size: few; v_call: TRBV7-9; j_call: TRBJ2-2; cdr3_nt: TGTGCCAGCAGCCCACGGACTAGCGGGGCGGGGGAGCTGTTTTTT; cdr3_aa: CASSPRTSGAGELFF
d_call: NA; clone_size: NA; v_call: TRBV28; j_call: TRBJ2-1; cdr3_nt: TGTGCCAGCAGTTTCATCGATGAGCAGTTCTTC; cdr3_aa: CASSFIDEQFF
d_call: TRBD2; clone_size: NA; v_call: TRBV28; j_call: TRBJ2-2; cdr3_nt: TGTGCCAGCAGTTTAGCGGGAGGGCCGAAAGCCGGGGAGCTGTTTTTT; cdr3_aa: CASSLAGGPKAGELFF
d_call: TRBD1; clone_size: many; v_call: TRBV18; j_call: TRBJ2-2; cdr3_nt: TGTGCCAGCTCACCACCGTACAGGGGGACCGGGGAGCTGTTTTTT; cdr3_aa: CASSPPYRGTGELFF
d_call: TRBD1; clone_size: many; v_call: TRBV11-3; j_call: TRBJ2-5; cdr3_nt: TGTGCCAGCAGCCGGACAGGACGATATCAAGAGACCCAGTACTTC; cdr3_aa: CASSRTGRYQETQYF
d_call: TRBD2; clone_size: NA; v_call: TRBV6-2/TRBV6-3; j_call: TRBJ2-7; cdr3_nt: TGTGCCACGGCGGCGGGAGATATGTACGAGCAGTACTTC; cdr3_aa: CATAAGDMYEQYF
d_call: NA; clone_size: many; v_call: TRBV6-1; j_call: TRBJ2-3; cdr3_nt: TGTGCCAGCAATGCCCAGATGGGGAGTGCAGATACGCAGTATTTT; cdr3_aa: CASNAQMGSADTQYF
d_call: TRBD1; clone_size: few; v_call: TRBV9; j_call: TRBJ1-4; cdr3_nt: TGTGCCAGCAGCCCCAGTAGGACAGGGGGAGATGAAAAACTGTTTTTT; cdr3_aa: CASSPSRTGGDEKLFF
d_call: NA; clone_size: NA; v_call: TRBV12-3/TRBV12-4; j_call: TRBJ1-4; cdr3_nt: TGTGCCAGCAGTTTAGATTGGGTGGGTCGTGAAAAACTGTTTTTT; cdr3_aa: CASSLDWVGREKLFF
d_call: NA; clone_size: many; v_call: TRBV28; j_call: TRBJ2-1; cdr3_nt: TGTGCCAGCAGACCCGGCGGCTTCTCCTACAATGAGCAGTTCTTC; cdr3_aa: CASRPGGFSYNEQFF
d_call: NA; clone_size: NA; v_call: TRBV4-1; j_call: TRBJ2-4; cdr3_nt: TGCGCCAGCAGCCAAACTTTTTGGCAGGCTAAAAAAAACATTCAGTACTTC; cdr3_aa: CASSQTFWQAKKNIQYF
d_call: NA; clone_size: few; v_call: TRBV7-9; j_call: TRBJ2-1; cdr3_nt: TGTGCCAGCAGCTCTACAGGGAAAAATGAGCAGTTCTTC; cdr3_aa: CASSSTGKNEQFF
d_call: TRBD1; clone_size: NA; v_call: TRBV12-3/TRBV12-4; j_call: TRBJ2-7; cdr3_nt: TGTGCCAGCAGTTTTGGGACAGACATGGTCGAGCAGTACTTC; cdr3_aa: CASSFGTDMVEQYF
d_call: TRBD1; clone_size: NA; v_call: TRBV5-6; j_call: TRBJ1-2; cdr3_nt: TGTGCCAGCAGCCTAGAGACAGGGCACAACTATGGCTACACCTTC; cdr3_aa: CASSLETGHNYGYTF
d_call: NA; clone_size: NA; v_call: TRBV20-1; j_call: TRBJ1-4; cdr3_nt: TGCAGTGCTCGATGGGGGGTGAATGAAAAACTGTTTTTT; cdr3_aa: CSARWGVNEKLFF
d_call: NA; clone_size: many; v_call: TRBV28; j_call: TRBJ1-2; cdr3_nt: TGTGCCAGCAGTGACTGGACACAAACTAACTATGGCTACACCTTC; cdr3_aa: CASSDWTQTNYGYTF
d_call: NA; clone_size: few; v_call: TRBV7-9; j_call: TRBJ1-5; cdr3_nt: TGTGCCAGCAGCTCCGAGGAAGGGGGGTTTGATCAGCCCCAGCATTTT; cdr3_aa: CASSSEEGGFDQPQHF
d_call: NA; clone_size: medium-sized; v_call: TRBV6-1; j_call: TRBJ2-2; cdr3_nt: TGTGCCAGCAGTGGATTAGCGGAGTTGAACACCGGGGAGCTGTTTTTT; cdr3_aa: CASSGLAELNTGELFF
d_call: NA; clone_size: NA; v_call: TRBV29-1; j_call: TRBJ2-2; cdr3_nt: TGCAGCGCCCTCGCCGGGGAGCTGTTTTTT; cdr3_aa: CSALAGELFF
d_call: TRBD1; clone_size: few; v_call: TRBV24-1; j_call: TRBJ1-2; cdr3_nt: TGTGCCACCAGTGGGACAGGGGAGTCCTATGGCTACACCTTC; cdr3_aa: CATSGTGESYGYTF
d_call: NA; clone_size: NA; v_call: TRBV7-2; j_call: TRBJ2-1; cdr3_nt: TGTGCCAGCGGCGGGATGTACAATGAGCAGTTCTTC; cdr3_aa: CASGGMYNEQFF
d_call: NA; clone_size: NA; v_call: TRBV12-3/TRBV12-4; j_call: TRBJ2-1; cdr3_nt: TGTGCCAGCAGTTTCGGACCAGTTCAGAATGAGCAGTTCTTC; cdr3_aa: CASSFGPVQNEQFF
d_call: NA; clone_size: NA; v_call: TRBV7-9; j_call: TRBJ2-2; cdr3_nt: TGTGCCAGCAGCCAATCATTGTGGGAGCTGTTTTTT; cdr3_aa: CASSQSLWELFF
d_call: NA; clone_size: many; v_call: TRBV11-2; j_call: TRBJ2-2; cdr3_nt: TGTGCCAGCAGCTTGCCGGGGCCTGGGGCCGGGGAGCTGTTTTTT; cdr3_aa: CASSLPGPGAGELFF
d_call: NA; clone_size: NA; v_call: TRBV28; j_call: TRBJ2-7; cdr3_nt: TGTGCCAGCAGTTTGCGTTCGGACAACTACGAGCAGTACTTC; cdr3_aa: CASSLRSDNYEQYF
d_call: TRBD2; clone_size: many; v_call: TRBV6-5; j_call: TRBJ2-1; cdr3_nt: TGTGCCAGCAGTAGCTTTGGGACTATAATTGGACACGATGAGCAGTTCTTC; cdr3_aa: CASSSFGTIIGHDEQFF